The sample holds a few counts of the clone carrying this T cell receptor (beta chain). Its cognate antigen is unknown. V shed 3 bases, J shed 6 bases, and the junction held 4 bases outside the gene matches. The CDR3 spans 13 residues. Germline-derived CDR1 and CDR2 are MNHEY and SVGAGI. Time point defined: persistent/refractory GD, antithyroid drugs over 5 years with positive TRAb. There was RNA extracted from PBMCs, and the TCR library was made from it. Peripheral blood, around 9.4 milliliters of it, was drawn into EDTA tubes. The sample originates from a study of regulatory T cells in long-lasting Graves disease. Study-wide findings and caveats: Sampling was limited to peripheral blood rather than thyroid tissue. Graves' patients with persistent disease showed TCR diversity lower than patients newly diagnosed. Favored usage of TRBV28, TRBJ1-2 and TRBJ2-5 was recorded in persistent disease.

Relying on iRepertoire HTBI primers and Arm-PCR of CDR3 regions, the team built TCR beta libraries. TCRdb re-called the multiplex PCR reads through MiXCR, storing one row per CDR3 protein. The table records over 350,000 distinct CDR3 sequences, less than 25% of them present only once. V gene TRBV6-5 combines with J gene TRBJ1-1, with TRBD1 matching over 7 bases. The sequence was obtained from a female donor with Graves disease. The sample was peripheral blood mononuclear cells (PBMCs), taken when the disease was refractory, from a patient treated with antithyroid drugs. The CDR3 sequence is CASSYLRGAEAFF. The DNA of the CDR3 is TGTGCCAGCAGTTATCTCAGGGGGGCTGAAGCTTTCTTT.